The 18 T cell receptor beta chains reported below all come from one sample, sequenced in a study of blood T cell repertoires in COVID-19. Assay used: immunoSEQ multiplex PCR; TCRdb lists only in-frame clones, some missing. The repertoire holds 65,000 to 90,000 clones, under 95% seen once, with roughly 5.8% in the top ten. The sample was peripheral blood. These receptors were taken from a human donor in a cohort sampled during active COVID-19.

CDR3 sequence reads: CASSQGPGTGIGTEAFF. CDR3 in DNA: TGCGCCAGCAGCCAAGGTCCCGGGACAGGGATTGGCACTGAAGCTTTCTTT. The chain is built from TRBV4-3 and TRBJ1-1; TRBD1 agrees at 9 bases. J gave up 4 bases and V 1 base, and 10 bases lay outside the gene matches. The CDR3 contains 17 residues. From germline, CDR1 is LGHNA and CDR2 YSLEER.

This clone was found once. The CDR3 region is CASSSRTSGRLFF. For the CDR3, the DNA is TGTGCCAGCAGCTCCCGGACCTCTGGGAGACTGTTTTTT. V and J are TRBV6-5 and TRBJ1-4; D not resolved. The CDR3 extends over 13 amino acids. From germline, CDR1 is MNHEY and CDR2 SVGAGI. Trimming took off 6 bases at V and 13 bases at J, with 18 bases between the two ends.

This rearrangement joins TRBV7-2 to TRBJ2-1; possible D gene TRBD1, 5 bases. The CDR3 has 13 residues. V was cut by 3 bases and J by 7 bases, with 10 bases left in between. In germline, CDR1 is SGHTA, CDR2 FQGNSA. Written as DNA, the CDR3 is TGTGCCAGCAGCTTGGGAAACAGGAATGAGCAGTTCTTC. Amino acids: CASSLGNRNEQFF.

This sequence joins TRBV19 and TRBJ1-5; TRBD1 agrees at 9 bases. Trimming removed 5 bases from V and 2 bases from J; junction bases left unmatched: 4. Germline CDR1 LNHDA, CDR2 SQIVND (reference sequence). This CDR3 has 15 residues. The DNA of the CDR3 is TGTGCCAGTAGTTTACAGGGGGCTGGCAATCAGCCCCAGCATTTT. It specifies CASSLQGAGNQPQHF.

The chain links TRBV12-3 or TRBV12-4 to TRBJ1-1; D is unclear. V was cut by 8 bases and J by 4 bases, with 14 bases left in between. The CDR3 sequence is 13 residues long. The CDR3 bases are TGTGCCAGCCGTACTAGGTTTGGCACTGAAGCTTTCTTT. Amino acid sequence: CASRTRFGTEAFF.

This chain connects TRBV5-1 to TRBJ1-1; 10 nucleotides align to TRBD1. With V trimmed by 4 bases and J by 0 bases, 3 bases remained unmatched. CDR1 and CDR2 from the germline V gene are SGHRS and YFSETQ. This CDR3 has 15 residues. The CDR3 nucleotides are TGCGCCAGCAGCGAGGGACAGGGGTTGAACACTGAAGCTTTCTTT. Its protein is CASSEGQGLNTEAFF. Using reference TRBV5-1 and TRBJ1-1 for the parts outside the CDR3, the full variable domain is KAGVTQTPRYLIKTRGQQVTLSCSPISGHRSVSWYQQTPGQGLQFLFEYFSETQRNKGNFPGRFSGRQFSNSRSEMNVSTLELGDSALYLCASSEGQGLNTEAFFGQGTRLTVV.

The CDR3 is CASSTRVSEQYF. Written as DNA, the CDR3 is TGCGCCAGCAGCACCAGGGTATCCGAGCAGTACTTC. The rearrangement joins TRBV5-1 to TRBJ2-7; D is perhaps TRBD1 (5 bases). V lost 4 bases and J 6 bases, leaving 11 bases between the germline ends. CDR3 size: 12 residues. CDR1 and CDR2 (germline): SGHRS, YFSETQ.

The V gene is TRBV4-1, the J gene TRBJ2-5; possible D gene TRBD1, 6 bases. The CDR3 extends over 16 amino acids. Trimming removed 0 bases from V and 4 bases from J, with 15 bases in between. CDR1 and CDR2 from the germline V gene are MGHRA and YSYEKL. CDR3 sequence (DNA): TGCGCCAGCAGCCAAGACGAAACAGGGTGGATAGAGACCCAGTACTTC. It specifies CASSQDETGWIETQYF.

The chain uses TRBV19 and TRBJ1-5, with 7 bases matching TRBD1. Germline CDR1 and CDR2: LNHDA and SQIVND (reference sequence). The CDR3 covers 15 residues. The ends lost 9 bases at V and 0 bases at J; junction bases unmatched: 8. Here the CDR3 DNA reads TGTGCCAGCCTCAGGGACAGCAATAGCAATCAGCCCCAGCATTTT. Translated, it gives CASLRDSNSNQPQHF. The full variable domain, completed using reference TRBV19 and TRBJ1-5, is DGGITQSPKYLFRKEGQNVTLSCEQNLNHDAMYWYRQDPGQGLRLIYYSQIVNDFQKGDIAEGYSVSREKKESFPLTVTSAQKNPTAFYLCASLRDSNSNQPQHFGDGTRLSIL.

This clone was observed a single time. The V gene is TRBV5-1, the J gene TRBJ2-1; 13 bases match TRBD2. The CDR3 sequence is 16 residues long. V shed 4 bases, J shed 8 bases, and the junction held 9 bases outside the gene matches. CDR1 SGHRS and CDR2 YFSETQ come from the germline V gene. This CDR3 is CASSISLAGGPYEQFF. DNA for the CDR3: TGCGCCAGCAGCATATCACTAGCGGGGGGGCCGTATGAGCAGTTCTTC.

For the CDR3, the DNA is TGTGCCAGCAGCCAAGAACCCCAGGGCTACACCTTC. Its protein product is CASSQEPQGYTF. J is TRBJ1-2 and V is TRBV3-1 (or the pseudogene TRBV3-2), with no clear D. The V end lost 0 bases, the J end lost 8 bases, and 7 bases lay between the germline ends. The V gene's germline CDR1 is LGHDT and CDR2 YNNKEL (reference sequence). The CDR3 has 12 residues.

The chain recombines TRBV7-2 with TRBJ1-1, with 7 bases identical to TRBD1. Trimming took 5 bases from V and 4 from J; bases not matched to a gene: 13. The CDR3 sequence is 16 residues long. Looked up from germline, CDR1 is SGHTA and CDR2 is FQGNSA. CDR3 sequence reads: CASSPRQGEGGTEAFF. The CDR3 region has the DNA TGTGCCAGCAGCCCCCGACAGGGAGAAGGAGGCACTGAAGCTTTCTTT. The variable domain in full, with the rest retrieved from reference TRBV7-2 and TRBJ1-1, is GAGVSQSPSNKVTEKGKDVELRCDPISGHTALYWYRQSLGQGLEFLIYFQGNSAPDKSGLPSDRFSAERTGGSVSTLTIQRTQQEDSAVYLCASSPRQGEGGTEAFFGQGTRLTVV.

In this sample, this clone is medium-sized (0.01 to 0.1%). V and J are TRBV4-1 and TRBJ1-2, with 9 nucleotides matching TRBD1. The V gene end was trimmed by 0 bases and the J gene end by 4 bases; junction bases not matched to a gene: 6. CDR3 size: 16 residues. Germline CDR1 is MGHRA and CDR2 is YSYEKL. The CDR3 DNA reads as TGCGCCAGCAGCCAAGATGCCGGGACAGGGACCTATGGCTACACCTTC. This codes for CASSQDAGTGTYGYTF.

The CDR3 sequence: CASSLASDRGFKNIQYF. The DNA of the CDR3 is TGTGCCAGCAGCTTGGCTTCTGACAGGGGGTTCAAAAACATTCAGTACTTC. V usage is TRBV5-6 and J usage is TRBJ2-4; TRBD1 matches 9 bases. CDR1 SGHDT and CDR2 YYEEEE come from the germline V gene. The CDR3 loop spans 17 amino acids. The V gene end was trimmed by 0 bases and the J gene end by 3 bases; junction bases not matched to a gene: 7.

The V call is TRBV6-5, the J call TRBJ1-5; 9 bases are a match to TRBD1. The CDR3 contains 16 residues. Losses at the gene ends were 0 bases for V and 7 bases for J; bases not matched to a gene: 7. Germline-derived CDR1 and CDR2 are MNHEY and SVGAGI. The CDR3 is CASSYSPTGGRQPQHF. CDR3 sequence (DNA): TGTGCCAGCAGTTACTCCCCGACAGGGGGGAGGCAGCCCCAGCATTTT.

The chain links TRBV4-3 to TRBJ2-1, with TRBD2 matching over 10 bases. Germline CDR1 and CDR2: LGHNA and YSLEER. The V gene end was trimmed by 0 bases and the J gene end by 8 bases; junction bases not matched to a gene: 10. The CDR3 covers 17 residues. The CDR3 DNA reads TGCGCCAGCAGCCAAGATCAAGCGGGGGGGCGGGTGGATGAGCAGTTCTTC. It encodes CASSQDQAGGRVDEQFF.

V gene TRBV7-8 combines with J gene TRBJ1-6; 10 bases match TRBD1. CDR3 length equals 15 residues. CDR1 is SGHVS and CDR2 is FQNEAQ in the germline V gene. The ends lost 4 bases at V and 9 bases at J; junction bases unmatched: 6. CDR3 in DNA: TGTGCCAGCAGCTCGGTGGGACAGGGGAGTTCACCCCTCCACTTT. It translates to CASSSVGQGSSPLHF.

This rearrangement joins TRBV7-2 to TRBJ2-1; weak D call: TRBD2 (7 bases). This CDR3 has 13 residues. The germline V gene has CDR1 SGHTA and CDR2 FQGNSA. V dropped 4 bases and J dropped 6 bases, with 10 bases sitting between them. The CDR3 DNA reads TGTGCCAGCAGCTCGGGGGGCCGCAATGAGCAGTTCTTC. Protein product: CASSSGGRNEQFF.